Given below is one T cell receptor (beta chain) in context. As yet, its antigen is unknown. The sample comes from a study of T cell responses to AZD1222 COVID-19 vaccine. At the level of the study: Second doses that came at about 4 or about 12 weeks were put together. Study findings and constraints: Clonal diversity was possibly underestimated, and the donors were mostly white British, with more females. Targets within unmutated variant regions were reportedly found for nearly half of spike-specific TCRs. Baseline seropositivity occurred in only a handful of AZD1222 recipients.

Germline CDR1 reads KGHDR; CDR2 reads SFDVKD. V dropped 3 bases and J dropped 8; count of bases not matched to a gene: 7. CDR3 size: 15 residues. This table comes from immunoSEQ multiplex PCR, and its TCRdb copy is limited to in-frame clones, with some not included. The repertoire holds 130,000 or so clones, 92% seen once, with 1.7% in the top ten. The sequence was obtained from an adult in good health. This chain joins TRBV24-1 and TRBJ2-3, with 10 nucleotides matching TRBD2. This material consisted of peripheral blood, taken on day 0 of AZD1222 vaccination. CDR3 sequence: CATSDGGLASGTQYF. CDR3 nucleotide sequence: TGTGCCACCAGTGATGGGGGACTAGCGTCTGGTACGCAGTATTTT.